A single sample gave rise to the 31 T cell receptor beta chains below, sequenced in a study of T cell changes during pregnancy in multiple sclerosis. Method: immunoSEQ multiplex PCR; TCRdb's copy keeps in-frame clones and lacks some. Of approximately 44,000 clones detected, 89% appear once; the ten largest clones hold under 0.8%. The specimen was CD4+ T cells from peripheral blood mononuclear cells, collected in the first trimester of pregnancy. These receptor sequences come from a female donor with multiple sclerosis, enrolled in a pregnancy study.

The V gene is TRBV29-1, the J gene TRBJ2-1; TRBD1 is a possible D gene (6 bases). The CDR3 is 14 residues long. In germline, CDR1 is SQVTM, CDR2 ANQGSEA. The V gene lost 4 bases and the J gene lost 2 bases, with 12 bases spanning the gap. Here the CDR3 DNA reads TGCAGCGTTGGGGGCAGGGGTGCCTACAATGAGCAGTTCTTC. It specifies CSVGGRGAYNEQFF.

To note about this clone: Compared with germline, one end of the junction differs, possibly owing to a read error. This chain links TRBV27 with TRBJ2-7; 10 bases align to TRBD1. CDR1 and CDR2 from the germline V gene are MNHEY and SMNVEV (reference sequence). This CDR3 has 15 residues. The CDR3 DNA reads TGTACCAGCAGTTTAAACGGACAGGGGGCCTACGAGCAGTACTTC. Protein sequence: CTSSLNGQGAYEQYF.

The chain has TRBV5-1 and TRBJ1-2; 9 nucleotides align to TRBD1. The V gene end was trimmed by 4 bases and the J gene end by 8 bases; junction bases not matched to a gene: 6. The CDR3 spans 13 residues. CDR1 is SGHRS and CDR2 is YFSETQ in the germline V gene. The CDR3 nucleotides read TGCGCCAGCAGCACCGGACAGGGGAACGGCTACACCTTC. Protein product: CASSTGQGNGYTF.

The chain employs TRBV19 and TRBJ2-1; 7 bases align to TRBD1. This CDR3 spans 15 amino acids. Trimming took 3 bases from V and 5 from J; bases not matched to a gene: 7. Per germline, CDR1 LNHDA and CDR2 SQIVND (reference sequence). Here the CDR3 DNA reads TGTGCCAGTAGTATTAGGACAGGCAATCACAATGAGCAGTTCTTC. It specifies CASSIRTGNHNEQFF.

V gene TRBV2 combines with J gene TRBJ2-1; 7 positions agree with TRBD1. The V gene end was trimmed by 8 bases and the J gene end by 5 bases; junction bases not matched to a gene: 3. CDR1 SNHLY and CDR2 FYNNEI come from the germline V gene. This CDR3 spans 12 amino acids. CDR3 sequence (DNA): TGTGCCAGCCACCAGGGGGACAATGAGCAGTTCTTC. Its protein is CASHQGDNEQFF. The full variable domain, completed using reference TRBV2 and TRBJ2-1, is EPEVTQTPSHQVTQMGQEVILRCVPISNHLYFYWYRQILGQKVEFLVSFYNNEISEKSEIFDDQFSVERPDGSNFTLKIRSTKLEDSAMYFCASHQGDNEQFFGPGTRLTVL.

V gene TRBV5-1 combines with J gene TRBJ2-7; the match to TRBD2 covers 8 bases. Trimming at V came to 0 bases and at J to 10 bases, leaving 15 bases not matched to a gene. CDR1 and CDR2 from the germline V gene are SGHRS and YFSETQ. The CDR3 covers 16 residues. The CDR3 sequence is CASSLASGGRTFSQYF. CDR3 bases: TGCGCCAGCAGCTTGGCCAGCGGCGGGAGGACCTTCAGTCAGTACTTC.

The CDR3 nucleotides are TGTGCCAGCAAGGGGTTTAGTTACAGGGCATTTGGCTACACCTTC. Translated, it gives CASKGFSYRAFGYTF. This chain connects TRBV2 to TRBJ1-2, with a weak D call TRBD1 (6 bases). The CDR3 contains 15 residues. The germline V and J ends were trimmed by 7 bases and 7 bases, with 22 bases remaining between them. Germline assignment: CDR1 SNHLY and CDR2 FYNNEI.

The rearrangement links TRBV7-2 to TRBJ1-2, with 7 bases aligning to TRBD1. CDR3 length: 14 residues. V gave up 7 bases and J gave up 4 bases; unmatched junction bases: 9. The V gene's germline CDR1 is SGHTA and CDR2 FQGNSA. CDR3 residues: CASTLNRGGYGYTF. The CDR3 nucleotides are TGTGCCAGCACACTAAACAGGGGAGGCTATGGCTACACCTTC.

This rearrangement joins TRBV5-5 to TRBJ1-4; 7 bases align to TRBD1. V was clipped by 4 bases and J by 3 bases; unmatched bases: 9. Germline V gene data show CDR1 as SGHKS and CDR2 as YYEKEE (reference sequence). The CDR3 extends over 16 amino acids. CDR3 sequence: CASSPVRQGANEKLFF. CDR3 nucleotide sequence: TGTGCCAGCAGCCCCGTGAGACAGGGAGCTAATGAAAAACTGTTTTTT.

This clone was seen once. The chain combines TRBV4-3 with TRBJ2-5; D is perhaps TRBD2 (8 bases). Germline assignment: CDR1 LGHNA and CDR2 YSLEER. This CDR3 contains 21 residues. V was trimmed by 4 bases and J by 2 bases, leaving 32 bases between them. The CDR3 spells CASSRRYGGGYRDREQETQYF. The CDR3 DNA is TGCGCCAGCAGCCGCCGTTACGGGGGGGGTTACCGGGACAGAGAACAAGAGACCCAGTACTTC.

The V and J genes are TRBV5-1 and TRBJ1-2, with TRBD1 identical over 8 bases. The trim removed 0 bases at V and 0 bases at J, leaving 16 bases unmatched. Germline assignment: CDR1 SGHRS and CDR2 YFSETQ. This CDR3 has 20 residues. CDR3 sequence: CASSLAVLAGGKLTNYGYTF. As DNA, the CDR3 is TGCGCCAGCAGCTTGGCCGTGTTAGCAGGGGGCAAATTGACTAACTATGGCTACACCTTC.

This chain uses TRBV5-1 with TRBJ2-7, with 8 bases that match TRBD1. The junction had 3 bases not matched to a gene; V was cut back by 1 base and J by 6 bases. Looked up from germline, CDR1 is SGHRS and CDR2 is YFSETQ. The CDR3 length is 13 residues. The CDR3 sequence is CASSLPGGSEQYF. Written as DNA, the CDR3 is TGCGCCAGCAGCTTGCCAGGGGGCTCCGAGCAGTACTTC.

The gene calls are TRBV11-1 and TRBJ2-3, with D perhaps matching TRBD1 (5 bases). The CDR3 totals 13 residues. CDR1 is SGHAT, CDR2 FQDESV, per germline (reference sequence). Trimming cost V 5 bases and J 2 bases, with 8 bases left between them. The chain's CDR3 is CASSPDNTDTQYF. DNA for the CDR3: TGTGCCAGCAGCCCGGACAACACAGATACGCAGTATTTT.

The chain carries TRBV30 and TRBJ2-2; 12 positions match TRBD2. The CDR3 consists of 14 residues. The germline CDR1 and CDR2 sequences are GTSNPN and SVGIG (reference sequence). V shed 3 bases, J shed 8 bases, and the junction held 4 bases outside the gene matches. The CDR3 loop reads CAWRGLAGRGELFF. CDR3 DNA sequence: TGTGCCTGGAGAGGACTAGCGGGGCGGGGGGAGCTGTTTTTT.

The rearrangement uses TRBV6-1 and TRBJ1-2; 7 nucleotides agree with TRBD1. The germline gives CDR1 MNHNS, CDR2 SASEGT. The CDR3 totals 15 residues. V lost 3 bases and J lost 4; bases outside the gene matches: 8. DNA for the CDR3: TGTGCCAGCAGTGACCGACAGGGTTCTTTCTATGGCTACACCTTC. Its translation is CASSDRQGSFYGYTF.

This clone was recorded only once. This rearrangement joins TRBV5-6 to TRBJ2-7, with 9 nucleotides matching TRBD2. CDR1 SGHDT and CDR2 YYEEEE come from the germline V gene. The V gene end was trimmed by 0 bases and the J gene end by 5 bases; junction bases not matched to a gene: 3. There are 14 residues in the CDR3. In nucleotides, the CDR3 is TGTGCCAGCAGCTTGGTTAGCGGGAGAAACGAGCAGTACTTC. Translation: CASSLVSGRNEQYF.

V is TRBV7-3 and J is TRBJ1-1; D call uncertain. Trimming shortened V by 2 bases and J by 0 bases, and 4 bases separated the two germline ends. CDR3 length: 13 amino acids. Germline V CDR1 and CDR2: SGHTA, FQGTGA. DNA for the CDR3: TGTGCCAGCAGCTTAGAGGTGAACACTGAAGCTTTCTTT. Its translation: CASSLEVNTEAFF.

The table lists this clone with a count of one. J is TRBJ1-1 and V is TRBV28, with a weak D call TRBD1 (5 bases). V was trimmed by 6 bases and J by 4 bases, leaving 18 bases between them. Germline CDR1 MDHEN, CDR2 SYDVKM. The CDR3 runs 15 residues. The CDR3 DNA is TGTGCCAGCAGCCAACCCGGGGGGTCCAGCACTGAAGCTTTCTTT. Translating it yields CASSQPGGSSTEAFF.

This chain joins TRBV6-5 and TRBJ2-2; the D is unclear. This CDR3 comprises 16 residues. Trimming stripped 2 bases from V and 1 base from J, with 11 bases between. The germline gives CDR1 MNHEY, CDR2 SVGAGI. CDR3 residues: CASSYSHSKNTGELFF. The CDR3 nucleotides read TGTGCCAGCAGTTACAGCCATTCTAAGAACACCGGGGAGCTGTTTTTT.

The chain couples TRBV6-6 to TRBJ2-5, with TRBD2 identical over 8 bases. CDR3 size: 15 residues. Per the germline V gene, CDR1 is MNHNY and CDR2 is SVGAGI (reference sequence). Trimming at V came to 5 bases and at J to 4 bases, leaving 9 bases not matched to a gene. The CDR3 DNA follows: TGTGCCAGCAGTCCGGGACTAGTCTCAGGAGAGACCCAGTACTTC. Its protein product is CASSPGLVSGETQYF.

The chain is built from TRBV2 and TRBJ1-2; D is undetermined. This CDR3 has 13 residues. Between the trimmed V and J ends, which lost 3 bases and 2 bases, there was a span of 7 bases. Germline CDR1 is SNHLY and CDR2 is FYNNEI. For the CDR3, the DNA is TGTGCCAGCAGTGAGCAGGCCAACTATGGCTACACCTTC. Amino acid sequence: CASSEQANYGYTF.

This sequence joins TRBV19 and TRBJ1-5; a weak D match, TRBD1 (5 bases). Between the trimmed V and J ends, which lost 3 bases and 6 bases, there was a span of 15 bases. Germline CDR1 reads LNHDA; CDR2 reads SQIVND (reference sequence). This CDR3 is 15 amino acids long. CDR3 sequence: CASSMGGVYGQPQHF. In nucleotides, the CDR3 is TGTGCCAGTAGTATGGGAGGGGTATATGGTCAGCCCCAGCATTTT.

The J gene is TRBJ2-1, the V gene TRBV7-9, with D maybe TRBD2 (5 bases). The CDR3 has 16 amino acids. Trimming pared 4 bases from V and 10 bases from J, leaving 23 bases between. The germline CDR1 and CDR2 sequences are SEHNR and FQNEAQ (reference sequence). CDR3 in amino acids: CASSSAASIGVGEQFF. The CDR3, as DNA: TGTGCCAGCAGCTCTGCTGCTAGCATTGGGGTGGGGGAGCAGTTCTTC.

The rearrangement uses TRBV29-1 and TRBJ1-5; the D gene is possibly TRBD1 (6 bases). The CDR3 spans 15 residues. Germline loops: CDR1 SQVTM, CDR2 ANQGSEA. Trimming took 5 bases from V and 0 from J, leaving 14 bases between them. The CDR3 DNA is TGCAGCGTTTACAGGGTGGGCTATAGCAATCAGCCCCAGCATTTT. It translates to CSVYRVGYSNQPQHF.

The V call is TRBV7-2, the J call TRBJ2-2, with TRBD2 as a possible D gene (5 bases). CDR3 size: 17 residues. V shed 0 bases and J shed 1 base, with 12 bases lying between them. Germline lookup yields CDR1 SGHTA and CDR2 FQGNSA. CDR3 loop: CASSLATGGGNTGELFF. The DNA for the CDR3 is TGTGCCAGCAGCTTAGCAACCGGCGGAGGGAACACCGGGGAGCTGTTTTTT.

This chain uses TRBV27 with TRBJ2-2; D uncertain. The V gene lost 1 base and the J gene lost 7 bases, with 10 bases spanning the gap. Germline lookup yields CDR1 MNHEY and CDR2 SMNVEV (reference sequence). This CDR3 contains 14 residues. CDR3 region: CASSLFQARGELFF. CDR3 DNA sequence: TGTGCCAGCAGTTTATTCCAGGCGCGCGGGGAGCTGTTTTTT.

The J gene is TRBJ2-1, the V gene TRBV7-2; the match to TRBD1 covers 10 bases. The V gene end was trimmed by 5 bases and the J gene end by 1 base; junction bases not matched to a gene: 8. Germline CDR1 reads SGHTA; CDR2 reads FQGNSA. This CDR3 is 17 amino acids long. CDR3 DNA: TGTGCCAGCAGCCCCGACAGGGGGCGGATTTCCTACAATGAGCAGTTCTTC. It is translated as CASSPDRGRISYNEQFF.

This clone was counted only a few times. The CDR3 here is CASGFRSPLREPRTEAFF. The CDR3 coding sequence is TGTGCTAGTGGTTTCCGGAGCCCTCTACGGGAACCTCGCACTGAAGCTTTCTTT. V gene TRBV12-5 combines with J gene TRBJ1-1, with D uncertain. Germline-derived CDR1 and CDR2 are LGHNT and FRNRAP. The germline V and J ends were trimmed by 3 bases and 4 bases, with 24 bases remaining between them. The CDR3 is 18 amino acids.

The chain has TRBV30 and TRBJ2-7, with D hard to call. The germline V and J ends were trimmed by 3 bases and 2 bases, with 8 bases remaining between them. The CDR3 has 12 amino acids. From germline, CDR1 is GTSNPN and CDR2 SVGIG (reference sequence). The CDR3 DNA reads as TGTGCCTGGAGGACACGACCCTACGAGCAGTACTTC. Residues: CAWRTRPYEQYF.

The V gene is TRBV6-1, the J gene TRBJ1-1; D uncertain. The CDR3 has 15 amino acids. V lost 8 bases and J lost 1, with 17 bases in between. Per germline, CDR1 MNHNS and CDR2 SASEGT. CDR3 sequence (DNA): TGTGCCAGCCTCAAAGCCCGTATACGGAACACTGAAGCTTTCTTT. As protein: CASLKARIRNTEAFF.

This clone was found a few times. The V and J genes are TRBV28 and TRBJ1-2, with 8 bases lining up with TRBD1. The CDR3 is 13 residues long. Germline CDR1 and CDR2: MDHEN and SYDVKM. The J segment lost 7 bases and the V segment lost 5 bases, leaving 6 bases of the junction unmatched. The CDR3 nucleotides are TGTGCCAGCAGTCAAGGGACAGGACCTGGCTACACCTTC. This translates into CASSQGTGPGYTF.